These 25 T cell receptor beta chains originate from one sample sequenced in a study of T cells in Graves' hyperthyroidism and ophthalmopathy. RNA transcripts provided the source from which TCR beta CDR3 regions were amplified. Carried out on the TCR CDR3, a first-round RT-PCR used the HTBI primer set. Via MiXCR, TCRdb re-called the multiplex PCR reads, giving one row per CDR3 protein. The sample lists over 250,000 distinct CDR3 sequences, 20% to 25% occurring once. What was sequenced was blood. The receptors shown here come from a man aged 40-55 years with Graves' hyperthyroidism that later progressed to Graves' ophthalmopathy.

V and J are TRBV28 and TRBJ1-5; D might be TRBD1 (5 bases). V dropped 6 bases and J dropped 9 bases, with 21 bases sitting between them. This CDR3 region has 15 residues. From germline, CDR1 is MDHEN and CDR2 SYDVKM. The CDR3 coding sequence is TGTGCCAGCAGCTTAGCGGTCGTGGGTCAGGGGCCCCAGCATTTT. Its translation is CASSLAVVGQGPQHF.

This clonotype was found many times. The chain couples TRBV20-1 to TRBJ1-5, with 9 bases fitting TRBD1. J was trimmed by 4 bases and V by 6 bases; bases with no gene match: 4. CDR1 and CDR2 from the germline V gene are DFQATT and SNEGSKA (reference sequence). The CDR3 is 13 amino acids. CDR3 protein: CSARQGGNQPQHF. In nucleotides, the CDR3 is TGCAGTGCGAGACAGGGGGGTAATCAGCCCCAGCATTTT.

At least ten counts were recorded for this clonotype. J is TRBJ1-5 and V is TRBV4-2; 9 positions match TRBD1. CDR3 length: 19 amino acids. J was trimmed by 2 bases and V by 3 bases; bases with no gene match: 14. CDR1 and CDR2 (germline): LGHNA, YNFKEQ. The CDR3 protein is CASSHPPGTGRAGNQPQHF. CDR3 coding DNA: TGTGCCAGCAGCCATCCTCCGGGGACAGGGAGGGCCGGCAATCAGCCCCAGCATTTT.

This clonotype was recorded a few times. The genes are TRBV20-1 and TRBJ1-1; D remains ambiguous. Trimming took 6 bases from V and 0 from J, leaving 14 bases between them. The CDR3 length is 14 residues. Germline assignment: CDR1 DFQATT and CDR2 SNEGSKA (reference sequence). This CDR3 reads CSAPSHRMNTEAFF. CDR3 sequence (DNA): TGCAGTGCCCCATCACACCGCATGAACACTGAAGCTTTCTTT.

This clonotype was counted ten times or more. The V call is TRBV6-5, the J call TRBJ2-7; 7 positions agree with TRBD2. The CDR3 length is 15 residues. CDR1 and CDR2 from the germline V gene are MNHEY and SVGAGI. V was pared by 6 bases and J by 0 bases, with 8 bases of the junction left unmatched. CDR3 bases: TGTGCCAGCAGCTTGACTAGCACGAGCTCCTACGAGCAGTACTTC. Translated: CASSLTSTSSYEQYF.

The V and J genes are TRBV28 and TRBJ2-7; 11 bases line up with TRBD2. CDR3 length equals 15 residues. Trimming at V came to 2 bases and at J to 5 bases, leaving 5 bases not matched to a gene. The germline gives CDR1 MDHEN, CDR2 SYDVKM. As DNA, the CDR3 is TGTGCCAGCAGTTTAACTAGCGGGAGCTGGGACGAGCAGTACTTC. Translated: CASSLTSGSWDEQYF.

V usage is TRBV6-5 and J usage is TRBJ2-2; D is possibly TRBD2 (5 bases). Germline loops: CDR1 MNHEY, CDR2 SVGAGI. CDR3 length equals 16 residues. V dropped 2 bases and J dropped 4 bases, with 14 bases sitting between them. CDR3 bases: TGTGCCAGCAGTTACCGCGGCGGCGGACTCACCGGGGAGCTGTTTTTT. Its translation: CASSYRGGGLTGELFF.

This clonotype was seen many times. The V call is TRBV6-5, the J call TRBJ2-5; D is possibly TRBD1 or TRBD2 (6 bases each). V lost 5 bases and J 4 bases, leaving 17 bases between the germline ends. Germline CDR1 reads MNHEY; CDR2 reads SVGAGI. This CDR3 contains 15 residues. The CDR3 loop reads CASSPDRGQGETQYF. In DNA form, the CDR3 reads TGTGCCAGCAGTCCAGATCGGGGGCAGGGAGAGACCCAGTACTTC.

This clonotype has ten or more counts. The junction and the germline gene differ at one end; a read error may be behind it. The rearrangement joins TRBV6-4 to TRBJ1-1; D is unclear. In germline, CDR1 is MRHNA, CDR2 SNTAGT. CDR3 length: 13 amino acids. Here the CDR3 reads CASSEREDTKAFF. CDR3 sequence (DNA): TGTGCCAGCAGTGAACGAGAAGACACTAAAGCTTTCTTT.

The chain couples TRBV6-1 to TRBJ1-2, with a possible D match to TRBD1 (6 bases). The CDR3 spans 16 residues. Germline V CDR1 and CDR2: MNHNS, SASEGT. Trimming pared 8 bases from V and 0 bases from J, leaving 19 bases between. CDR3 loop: CASGLGGGPSNYGYTF. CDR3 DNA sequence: TGTGCCAGCGGCTTGGGGGGCGGTCCCTCTAACTATGGCTACACCTTC.

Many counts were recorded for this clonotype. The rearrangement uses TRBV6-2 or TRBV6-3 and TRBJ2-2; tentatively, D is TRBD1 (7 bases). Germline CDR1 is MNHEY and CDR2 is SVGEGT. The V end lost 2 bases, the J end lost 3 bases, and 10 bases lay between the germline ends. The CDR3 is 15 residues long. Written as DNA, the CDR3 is TGTGCCAGCAGTTACGGAGGGGGCGACACCGGGGAGCTGTTTTTT. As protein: CASSYGGGDTGELFF.

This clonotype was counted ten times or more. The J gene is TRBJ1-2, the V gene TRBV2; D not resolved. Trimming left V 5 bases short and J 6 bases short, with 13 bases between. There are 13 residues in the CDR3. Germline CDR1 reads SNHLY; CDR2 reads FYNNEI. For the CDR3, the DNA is TGTGCCAGCAGTCTAAAACGTGGGGATGGCTACACCTTC. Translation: CASSLKRGDGYTF.

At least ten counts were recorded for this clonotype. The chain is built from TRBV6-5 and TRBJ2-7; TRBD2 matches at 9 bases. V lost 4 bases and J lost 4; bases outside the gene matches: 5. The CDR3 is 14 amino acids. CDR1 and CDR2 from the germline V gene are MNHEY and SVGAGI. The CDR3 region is CASSWGTSSYEQYF. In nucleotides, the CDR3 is TGTGCCAGCAGTTGGGGGACTAGCAGTTACGAGCAGTACTTC.

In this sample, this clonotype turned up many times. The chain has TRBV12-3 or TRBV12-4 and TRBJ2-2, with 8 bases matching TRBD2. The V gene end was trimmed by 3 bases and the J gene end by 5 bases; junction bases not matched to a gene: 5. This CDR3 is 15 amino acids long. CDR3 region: CASSFTASGTGELFF. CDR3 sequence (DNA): TGTGCCAGCAGTTTTACGGCTAGCGGGACCGGGGAGCTGTTTTTT.

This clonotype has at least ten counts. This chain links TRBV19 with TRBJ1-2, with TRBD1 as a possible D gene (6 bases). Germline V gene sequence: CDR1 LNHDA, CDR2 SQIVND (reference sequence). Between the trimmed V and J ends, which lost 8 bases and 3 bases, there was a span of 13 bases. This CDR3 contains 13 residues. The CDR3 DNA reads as TGTGCCAGTTCGGGGGCGCTTTACTATGGCTACACCTTC. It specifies CASSGALYYGYTF.

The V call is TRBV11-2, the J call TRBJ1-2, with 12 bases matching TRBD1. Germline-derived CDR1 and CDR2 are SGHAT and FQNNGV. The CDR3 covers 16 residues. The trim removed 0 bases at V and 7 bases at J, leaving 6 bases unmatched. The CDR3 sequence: CASSLEPGQGAAGYTF. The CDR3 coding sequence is TGTGCCAGCAGCTTAGAGCCGGGACAGGGGGCGGCTGGCTACACCTTC.

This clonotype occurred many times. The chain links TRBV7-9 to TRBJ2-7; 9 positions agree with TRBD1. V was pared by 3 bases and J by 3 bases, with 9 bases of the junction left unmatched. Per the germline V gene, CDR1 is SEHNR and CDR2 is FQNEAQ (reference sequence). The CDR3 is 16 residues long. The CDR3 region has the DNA TGTGCCAGCAGCTTCCAGCCGGGACAGGGTTACTACGAGCAGTACTTC. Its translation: CASSFQPGQGYYEQYF.

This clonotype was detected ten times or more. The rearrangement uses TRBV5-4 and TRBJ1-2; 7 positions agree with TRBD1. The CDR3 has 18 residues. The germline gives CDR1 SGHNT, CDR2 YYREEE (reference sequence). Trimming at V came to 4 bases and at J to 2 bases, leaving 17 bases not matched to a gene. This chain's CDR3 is CASSRGATGAVHNYGYTF. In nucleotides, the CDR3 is TGTGCCAGCAGCAGAGGAGCAACAGGGGCCGTACACAACTATGGCTACACCTTC.

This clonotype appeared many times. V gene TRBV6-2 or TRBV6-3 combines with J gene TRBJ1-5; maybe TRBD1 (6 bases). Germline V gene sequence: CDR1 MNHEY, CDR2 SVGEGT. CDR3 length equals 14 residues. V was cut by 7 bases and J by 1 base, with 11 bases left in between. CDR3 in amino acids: CASKNRASNQPQHF. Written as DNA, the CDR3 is TGTGCCAGCAAAAACAGGGCGAGCAATCAGCCCCAGCATTTT.

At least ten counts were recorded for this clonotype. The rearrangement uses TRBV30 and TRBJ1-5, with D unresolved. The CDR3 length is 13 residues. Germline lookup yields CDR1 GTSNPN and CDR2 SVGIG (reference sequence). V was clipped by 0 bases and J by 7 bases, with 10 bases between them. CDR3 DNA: TGTGCCTGGAGTGTACGTGAAGAACAGCCCCAGCATTTT. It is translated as CAWSVREEQPQHF.

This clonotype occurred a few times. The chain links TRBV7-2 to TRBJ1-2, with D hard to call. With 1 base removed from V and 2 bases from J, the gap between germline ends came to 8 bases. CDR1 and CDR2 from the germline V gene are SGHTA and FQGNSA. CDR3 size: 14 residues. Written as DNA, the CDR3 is TGTGCCAGCAGCTTAGATTCGGGGAACTATGGCTACACCTTC. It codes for CASSLDSGNYGYTF.

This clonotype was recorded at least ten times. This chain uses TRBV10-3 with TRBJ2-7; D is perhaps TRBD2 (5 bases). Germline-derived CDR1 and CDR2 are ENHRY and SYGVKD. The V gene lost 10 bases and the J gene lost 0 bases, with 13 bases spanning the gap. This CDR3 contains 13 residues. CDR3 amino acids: CATDGGSSYEQYF. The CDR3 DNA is TGTGCCACCGACGGAGGTAGCTCCTACGAGCAGTACTTC.

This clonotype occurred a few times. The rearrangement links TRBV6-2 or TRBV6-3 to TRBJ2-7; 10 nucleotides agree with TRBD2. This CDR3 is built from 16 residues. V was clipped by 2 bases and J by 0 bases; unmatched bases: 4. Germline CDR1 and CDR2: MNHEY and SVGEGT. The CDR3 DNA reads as TGTGCCAGCAGTTACCTACTAGCGGGGAGCTCCTACGAGCAGTACTTC. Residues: CASSYLLAGSSYEQYF.

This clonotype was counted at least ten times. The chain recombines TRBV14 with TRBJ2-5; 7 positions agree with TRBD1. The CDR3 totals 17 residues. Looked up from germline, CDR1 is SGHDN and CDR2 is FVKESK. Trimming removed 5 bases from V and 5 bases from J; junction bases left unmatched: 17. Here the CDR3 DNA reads TGTGCCAGCAGCGACGGATGGGACAGCCTCAAGGAGGAGACCCAGTACTTC. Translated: CASSDGWDSLKEETQYF. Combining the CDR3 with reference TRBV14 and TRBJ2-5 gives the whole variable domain EAGVTQFPSHSVIEKGQTVTLRCDPISGHDNLYWYRRVMGKEIKFLLHFVKESKQDESGMPNNRFLAERTGGTYSTLKVQPAELEDSGVYFCASSDGWDSLKEETQYFGPGTRLLVL.

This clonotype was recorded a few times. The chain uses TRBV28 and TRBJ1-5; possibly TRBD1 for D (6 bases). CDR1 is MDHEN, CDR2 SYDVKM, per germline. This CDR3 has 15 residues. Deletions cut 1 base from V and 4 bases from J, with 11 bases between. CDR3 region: CASSLYGQSNQPQHF. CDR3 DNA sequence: TGTGCCAGCAGTTTATACGGACAGTCAAATCAGCCCCAGCATTTT.